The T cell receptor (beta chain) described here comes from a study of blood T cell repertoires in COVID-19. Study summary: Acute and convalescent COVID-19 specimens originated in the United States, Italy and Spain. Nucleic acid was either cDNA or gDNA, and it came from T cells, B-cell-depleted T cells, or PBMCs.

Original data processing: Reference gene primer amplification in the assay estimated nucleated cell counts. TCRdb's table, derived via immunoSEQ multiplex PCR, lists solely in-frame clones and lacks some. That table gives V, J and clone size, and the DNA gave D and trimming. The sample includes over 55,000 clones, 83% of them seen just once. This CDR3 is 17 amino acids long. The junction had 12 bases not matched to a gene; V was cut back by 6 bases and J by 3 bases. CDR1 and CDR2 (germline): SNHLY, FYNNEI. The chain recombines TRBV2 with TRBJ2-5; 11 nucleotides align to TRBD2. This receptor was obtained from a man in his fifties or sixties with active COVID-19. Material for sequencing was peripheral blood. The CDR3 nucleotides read TGTGCCAGCAGCAGAGATTATGGGACTAGCGGTAAAGAGACCCAGTACTTC. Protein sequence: CASSRDYGTSGKETQYF.